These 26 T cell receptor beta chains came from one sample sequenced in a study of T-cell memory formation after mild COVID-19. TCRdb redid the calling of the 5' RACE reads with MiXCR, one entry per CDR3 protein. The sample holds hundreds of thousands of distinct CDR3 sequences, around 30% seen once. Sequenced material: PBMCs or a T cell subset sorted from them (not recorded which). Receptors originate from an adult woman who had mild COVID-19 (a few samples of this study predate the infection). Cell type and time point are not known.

The CDR3 loop reads CSVRAGTRKETQYF. The CDR3, as DNA: TGCAGCGTGCGGGCTGGGACACGGAAAGAGACCCAGTACTTC. The chain links TRBV29-1 to TRBJ2-5; D perhaps matches TRBD1 (6 bases). CDR1 is SQVTM and CDR2 is ANQGSEA in the germline V gene. V lost 6 bases, J lost 3 bases, and 17 bases lay in between. The CDR3 has 14 amino acids.

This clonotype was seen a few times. CDR3: CASSLRGLAGELFF. The CDR3 region has the DNA TGCGCCAGCAGCTTGCGGGGCTTGGCCGGGGAGCTGTTTTTT. This chain links TRBV5-1 with TRBJ2-2, with D possibly called TRBD1 or TRBD2 (5 bases each). Germline values: CDR1 SGHRS, CDR2 YFSETQ. The CDR3 runs 14 residues. V was pared by 1 base and J by 6 bases, with 10 bases between.

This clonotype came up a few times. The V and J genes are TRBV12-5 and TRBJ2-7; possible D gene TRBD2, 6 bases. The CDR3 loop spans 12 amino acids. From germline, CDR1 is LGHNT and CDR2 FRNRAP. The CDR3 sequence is CASAGLGGEQYF. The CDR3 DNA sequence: TGTGCCTCAGCGGGTCTGGGAGGCGAGCAGTACTTC.

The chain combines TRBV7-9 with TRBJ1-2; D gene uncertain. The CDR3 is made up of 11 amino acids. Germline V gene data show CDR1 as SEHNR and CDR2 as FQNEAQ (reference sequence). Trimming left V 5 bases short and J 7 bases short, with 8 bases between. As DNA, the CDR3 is TGTGCCAGCAGCCCCTTAGTTGGCTACACCTTC. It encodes CASSPLVGYTF.

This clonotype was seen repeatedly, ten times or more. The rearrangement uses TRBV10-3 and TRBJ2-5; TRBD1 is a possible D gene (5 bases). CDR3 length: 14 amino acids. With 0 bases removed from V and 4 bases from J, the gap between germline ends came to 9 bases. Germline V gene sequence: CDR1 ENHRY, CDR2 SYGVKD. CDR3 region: CAISESARVETQYF. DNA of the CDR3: TGTGCCATCAGTGAGTCTGCCAGGGTAGAGACCCAGTACTTC.

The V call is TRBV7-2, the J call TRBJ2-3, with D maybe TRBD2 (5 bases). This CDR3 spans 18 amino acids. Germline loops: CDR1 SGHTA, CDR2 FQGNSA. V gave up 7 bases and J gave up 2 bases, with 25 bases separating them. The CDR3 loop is CASTLRSGALLLTDTQYF. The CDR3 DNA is TGTGCCAGCACCCTGAGAAGCGGAGCCCTTTTACTCACAGATACGCAGTATTTT.

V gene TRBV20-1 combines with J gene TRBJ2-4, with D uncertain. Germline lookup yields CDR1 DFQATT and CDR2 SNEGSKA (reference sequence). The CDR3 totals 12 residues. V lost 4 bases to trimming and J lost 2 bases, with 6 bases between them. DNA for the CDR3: TGCAGTGCTATTGGGACCAAAAACATTCAGTACTTC. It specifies CSAIGTKNIQYF.

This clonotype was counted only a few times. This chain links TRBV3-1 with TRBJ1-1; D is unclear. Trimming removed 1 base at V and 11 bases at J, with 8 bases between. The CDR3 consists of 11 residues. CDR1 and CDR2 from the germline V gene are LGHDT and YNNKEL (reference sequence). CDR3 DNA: TGTGCCAGCAGCCAAGGTTTTTCGGCTTTCTTT. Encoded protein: CASSQGFSAFF.

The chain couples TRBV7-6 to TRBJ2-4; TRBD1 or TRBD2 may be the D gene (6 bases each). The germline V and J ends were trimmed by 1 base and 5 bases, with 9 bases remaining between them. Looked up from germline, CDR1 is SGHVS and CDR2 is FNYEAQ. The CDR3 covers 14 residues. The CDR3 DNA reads TGTGCCAGCAGCTTAGGGGGGGCTCAAAACATTCAGTACTTC. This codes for CASSLGGAQNIQYF.

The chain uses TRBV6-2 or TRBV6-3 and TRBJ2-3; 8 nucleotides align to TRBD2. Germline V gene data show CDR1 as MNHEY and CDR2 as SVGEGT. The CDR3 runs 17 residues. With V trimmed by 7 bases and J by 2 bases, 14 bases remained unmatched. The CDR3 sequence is CASTPTGGRGLTDTQYF. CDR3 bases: TGTGCCAGCACCCCAACGGGAGGGCGGGGACTCACAGATACGCAGTATTTT.

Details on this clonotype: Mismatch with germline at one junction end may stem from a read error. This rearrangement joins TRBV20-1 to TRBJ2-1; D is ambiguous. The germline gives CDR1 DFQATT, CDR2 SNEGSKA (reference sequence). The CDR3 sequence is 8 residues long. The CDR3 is CSAGPKRF. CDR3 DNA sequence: TGCAGTGCTGGGCCTAAGCGCTTC.

The CDR3 sequence is CSARDLRTGSSEAFF. CDR3 DNA sequence: TGCAGTGCTAGAGATTTACGGACAGGGTCTTCTGAAGCTTTCTTT. The J gene is TRBJ1-1, the V gene TRBV20-1; 8 bases map to TRBD1. V shed 0 bases and J 6 bases; nucleotides not matched to a gene: 9. The CDR3 has 15 residues. The germline gives CDR1 DFQATT, CDR2 SNEGSKA (reference sequence).

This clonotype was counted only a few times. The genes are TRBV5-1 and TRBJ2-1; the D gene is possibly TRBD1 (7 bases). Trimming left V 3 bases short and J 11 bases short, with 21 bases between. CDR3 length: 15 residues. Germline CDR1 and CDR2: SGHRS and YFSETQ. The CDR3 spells CASSSGGTAEKQQFF. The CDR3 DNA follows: TGCGCCAGCAGCTCGGGCGGGACAGCCGAAAAGCAGCAGTTCTTC. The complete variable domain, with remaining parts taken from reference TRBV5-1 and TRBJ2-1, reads KAGVTQTPRYLIKTRGQQVTLSCSPISGHRSVSWYQQTPGQGLQFLFEYFSETQRNKGNFPGRFSGRQFSNSRSEMNVSTLELGDSALYLCASSSGGTAEKQQFFGPGTRLTVL.

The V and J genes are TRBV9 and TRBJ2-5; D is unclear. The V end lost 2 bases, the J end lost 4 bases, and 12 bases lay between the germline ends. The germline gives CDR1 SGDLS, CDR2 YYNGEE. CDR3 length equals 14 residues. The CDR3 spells CASSVGLMGETQYF. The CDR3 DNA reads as TGTGCCAGCAGCGTTGGTTTGATGGGAGAGACCCAGTACTTC.

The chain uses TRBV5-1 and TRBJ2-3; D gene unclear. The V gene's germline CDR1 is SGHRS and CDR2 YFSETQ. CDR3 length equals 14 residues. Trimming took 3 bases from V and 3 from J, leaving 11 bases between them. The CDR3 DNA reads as TGCGCCAGCAGCTCCCGGGTCTGGACAGATACGCAGTATTTT. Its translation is CASSSRVWTDTQYF.

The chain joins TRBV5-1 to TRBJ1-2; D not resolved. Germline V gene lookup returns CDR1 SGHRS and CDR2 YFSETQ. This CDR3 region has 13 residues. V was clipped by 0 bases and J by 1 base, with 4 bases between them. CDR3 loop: CASSLAHNYGYTF. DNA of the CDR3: TGCGCCAGCAGCTTGGCCCATAACTATGGCTACACCTTC.

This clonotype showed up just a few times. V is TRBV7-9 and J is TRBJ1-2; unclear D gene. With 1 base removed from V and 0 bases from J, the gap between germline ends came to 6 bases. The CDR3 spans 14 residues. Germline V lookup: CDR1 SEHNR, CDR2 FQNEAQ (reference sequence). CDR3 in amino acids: CASSLGQANYGYTF. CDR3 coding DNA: TGTGCCAGCAGCTTAGGGCAAGCTAACTATGGCTACACCTTC.

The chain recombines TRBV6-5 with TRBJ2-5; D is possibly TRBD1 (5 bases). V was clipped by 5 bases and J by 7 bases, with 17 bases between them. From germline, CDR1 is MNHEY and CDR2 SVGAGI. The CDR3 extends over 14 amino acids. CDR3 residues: CASSNTQGSGTQYF. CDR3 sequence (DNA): TGTGCCAGCAGTAATACCCAGGGTAGTGGGACCCAGTACTTC.

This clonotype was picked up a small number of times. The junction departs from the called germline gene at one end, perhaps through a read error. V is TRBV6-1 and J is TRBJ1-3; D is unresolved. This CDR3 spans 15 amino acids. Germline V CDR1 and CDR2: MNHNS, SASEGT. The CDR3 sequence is CASREGGIPGNTIYF. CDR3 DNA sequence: TGTGCCAGCAGGGAAGGCGGGATTCCGGGAAACACCATATATTTT.

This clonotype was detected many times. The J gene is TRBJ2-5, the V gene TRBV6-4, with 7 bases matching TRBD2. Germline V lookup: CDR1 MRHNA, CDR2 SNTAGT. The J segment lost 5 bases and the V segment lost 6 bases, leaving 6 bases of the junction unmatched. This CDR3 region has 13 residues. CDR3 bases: TGTGCCAGCAGCCGGGAGGACCGGGAGACCCAGTACTTC. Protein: CASSREDRETQYF.

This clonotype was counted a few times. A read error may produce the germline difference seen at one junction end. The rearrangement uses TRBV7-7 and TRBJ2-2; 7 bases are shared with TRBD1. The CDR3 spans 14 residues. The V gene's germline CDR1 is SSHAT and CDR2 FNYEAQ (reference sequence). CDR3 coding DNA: TGTGCTAGCAGCCCGGGACAGAGGGCCGGGGAGCTGTTTTTT. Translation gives CASSPGQRAGELFF.

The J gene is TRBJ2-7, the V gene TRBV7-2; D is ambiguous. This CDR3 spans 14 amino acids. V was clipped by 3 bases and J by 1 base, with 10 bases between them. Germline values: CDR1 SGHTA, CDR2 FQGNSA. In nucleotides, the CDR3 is TGTGCCAGCAGCTTTTCGCTGCGATCCTACGAGCAGTACTTC. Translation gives CASSFSLRSYEQYF.

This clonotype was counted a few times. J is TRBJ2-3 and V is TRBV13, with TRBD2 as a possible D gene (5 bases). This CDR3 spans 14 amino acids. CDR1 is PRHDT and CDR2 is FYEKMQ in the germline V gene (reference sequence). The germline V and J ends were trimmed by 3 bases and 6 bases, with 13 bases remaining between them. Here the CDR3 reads CASSFRTALDTQYF. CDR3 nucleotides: TGTGCCAGCAGCTTCCGGACTGCCCTCGATACGCAGTATTTT.

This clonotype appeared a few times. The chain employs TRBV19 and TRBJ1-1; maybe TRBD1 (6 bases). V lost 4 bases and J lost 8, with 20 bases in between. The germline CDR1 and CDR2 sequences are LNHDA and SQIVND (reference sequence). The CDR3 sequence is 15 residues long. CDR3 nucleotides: TGTGCCAGTAGTAGCTGGATTGGGGGCACGGACGAAGCTTTCTTT. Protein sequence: CASSSWIGGTDEAFF.

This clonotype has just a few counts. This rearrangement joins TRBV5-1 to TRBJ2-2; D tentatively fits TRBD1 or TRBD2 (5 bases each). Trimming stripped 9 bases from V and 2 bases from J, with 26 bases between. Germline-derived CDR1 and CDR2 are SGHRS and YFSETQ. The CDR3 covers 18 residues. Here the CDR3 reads CATALGRLGKFNTGELFF. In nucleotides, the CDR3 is TGCGCCACCGCGCTGGGGCGCCTCGGGAAATTTAACACCGGGGAGCTGTTTTTT.

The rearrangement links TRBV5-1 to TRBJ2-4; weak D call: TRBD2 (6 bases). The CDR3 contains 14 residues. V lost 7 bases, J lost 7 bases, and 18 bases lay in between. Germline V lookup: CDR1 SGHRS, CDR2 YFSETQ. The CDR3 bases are TGCGCCAGCGGCCGCGAGGCAGGGAGGAACATTCAGTACTTC. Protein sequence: CASGREAGRNIQYF.